Shown below are 14 T cell receptor beta chains from a single sample sequenced in a study of blood T cells in healthy people across ages. Then a second PCR, running about 6 to 11 cycles, was carried out with a sample-barcoded 5' primer and a J-beta primer mix. TCRdb redid the calling of the 5' RACE reads with MiXCR, one entry per CDR3 protein. The table lists 600,000 or so distinct CDR3 sequences, 40% to 50% of them singletons. The sequenced sample consisted of blood. The receptors come from a man older than 75 in good health.

This clonotype appeared a few times. V usage is TRBV7-2 and J usage is TRBJ2-1; D might be TRBD2 (6 bases). V lost 7 bases and J 7 bases, leaving 14 bases between the germline ends. The CDR3 extends over 13 amino acids. Germline assignment: CDR1 SGHTA and CDR2 FQGNSA. CDR3: CASNLGGWNEQFF. The CDR3 bases are TGTGCCAGCAACCTTGGGGGGTGGAATGAGCAGTTCTTC. The variable domain in full, completed from reference TRBV7-2 and TRBJ2-1, reads GAGVSQSPSNKVTEKGKDVELRCDPISGHTALYWYRQSLGQGLEFLIYFQGNSAPDKSGLPSDRFSAERTGGSVSTLTIQRTQQEDSAVYLCASNLGGWNEQFFGPGTRLTVL.

This rearrangement joins TRBV6-6 to TRBJ2-5; 11 nucleotides align to TRBD1. The germline V gene has CDR1 MNHNY and CDR2 SVGAGI (reference sequence). The V gene end was trimmed by 2 bases and the J gene end by 5 bases; junction bases not matched to a gene: 10. The CDR3 contains 17 residues. DNA for the CDR3: TGTGCCAGCAGTTACCCCACGGGGACAGGGGGTATGGAGACCCAGTACTTC. Residues: CASSYPTGTGGMETQYF.

The chain recombines TRBV20-1 with TRBJ2-5, with D tentatively TRBD2 (5 bases). The end of the DNA is better explained by TRBJ2-7, so the J call may be wrong. Germline V lookup: CDR1 DFQATT, CDR2 SNEGSKA (reference sequence). This CDR3 has 14 amino acids. The CDR3 is CSALGRPPSYEQYF. CDR3 DNA: TGCAGTGCACTAGGGCGGCCCCCCTCCTACGAGCAGTACTTC.

The chain employs TRBV12-3 or TRBV12-4 and TRBJ1-5, with 7 nucleotides matching TRBD1. V dropped 6 bases and J dropped 3; count of bases not matched to a gene: 5. The CDR3 length is 14 residues. The CDR3 protein is CASSGGQYNQPQHF. CDR3 sequence (DNA): TGTGCCAGCAGCGGGGGACAGTACAATCAGCCCCAGCATTTT.

This clonotype was counted once. V is TRBV12-3 or TRBV12-4 and J is TRBJ2-7; no reliable D call. V lost 6 bases and J lost 4, with 13 bases in between. The CDR3 covers 13 residues. The CDR3 sequence: CASSPGFVYEQYF. For the CDR3, the DNA is TGTGCCAGCAGCCCCGGATTTGTTTACGAGCAGTACTTC.

This chain links TRBV27 with TRBJ1-5, with 7 bases matching TRBD1. The CDR3 sequence is 13 residues long. Germline V gives CDR1 MNHEY, CDR2 SMNVEV (reference sequence). V dropped 6 bases and J dropped 8; count of bases not matched to a gene: 7. The CDR3 loop is CASSLRTGEPQHF. CDR3 sequence (DNA): TGTGCCAGCAGCCTCCGAACAGGGGAGCCCCAGCATTTT.

This clonotype has only a few counts. One end of the junction is discordant with germline, which a read error may explain. The chain joins TRBV7-2 to TRBJ2-1; TRBD2 aligns across 7 bases. The CDR3 is 13 residues long. The germline gives CDR1 SGHTA, CDR2 FQGNSA. Here the CDR3 reads CAGSLSGDGEQFF. CDR3 DNA sequence: TGTGCCGGCAGCTTAAGCGGGGACGGTGAGCAGTTCTTC.

The J gene is TRBJ2-1, the V gene TRBV28, with 7 bases that match TRBD2. Germline V gene lookup returns CDR1 MDHEN and CDR2 SYDVKM. The ends lost 0 bases at V and 9 bases at J; junction bases unmatched: 5. The CDR3 loop spans 14 amino acids. CDR3 in DNA: TGTGCCAGCAGTTTATGGGGAGGGTCGGTTGAGCAGTTCTTC. This gives the protein CASSLWGGSVEQFF.

A few counts support this clonotype. This chain joins TRBV20-1 and TRBJ2-3; possible D gene TRBD2, 6 bases. The germline V and J ends were trimmed by 3 bases and 2 bases, with 15 bases remaining between them. Germline V lookup: CDR1 DFQATT, CDR2 SNEGSKA (reference sequence). This CDR3 comprises 15 residues. CDR3 DNA sequence: TGCAGTGCTAGTGCCCTGGCGGGGTTCACAGATACGCAGTATTTT. This translates into CSASALAGFTDTQYF.

The J gene is TRBJ2-5, the V gene TRBV5-1; D call uncertain. The tail of the sequence fits TRBJ2-7 better, so the J call may be wrong. This CDR3 spans 13 amino acids. CDR1 and CDR2 from the germline V gene are SGHRS and YFSETQ. The CDR3 region is CASSSPEGYEQYF. DNA of the CDR3: TGCGCCAGCAGCTCGCCGGAAGGGTACGAGCAGTACTTC.

This clonotype was seen at least ten times. The V gene is TRBV6-5, the J gene TRBJ2-3, with 11 positions matching TRBD2. Germline CDR1 is MNHEY and CDR2 is SVGAGI. The CDR3 extends over 16 amino acids. The V gene end was trimmed by 0 bases and the J gene end by 3 bases; junction bases not matched to a gene: 2. In nucleotides, the CDR3 is TGTGCCAGCAGTTACTCTAGCGGGAGGGGGACAGATACGCAGTATTTT. Translating it yields CASSYSSGRGTDTQYF.

The V call is TRBV29-1, the J call TRBJ2-3; D unresolved. CDR3 length equals 11 residues. V lost 4 bases and J lost 1, with 3 bases in between. The germline V gene has CDR1 SQVTM and CDR2 ANQGSEA. The CDR3 DNA reads as TGCAGCGTTGCGGGCACAGATACGCAGTATTTT. It translates to CSVAGTDTQYF.

The V gene is TRBV20-1, the J gene TRBJ2-3; 8 nucleotides line up with TRBD1. CDR1 is DFQATT and CDR2 is SNEGSKA in the germline V gene (reference sequence). Germline trimming cut 7 bases from V and 2 bases from J; bases unmatched to any gene: 8. The CDR3 loop spans 14 amino acids. The CDR3 DNA sequence: TGCAGTGTCCCGGACAGGGCCATCACAGATACGCAGTATTTT. This codes for CSVPDRAITDTQYF.

The chain couples TRBV20-1 to TRBJ1-4; no clear D gene. Germline V CDR1 and CDR2: DFQATT, SNEGSKA (reference sequence). The CDR3 consists of 11 residues. Trimming shortened V by 5 bases and J by 7 bases, and 8 bases separated the two germline ends. The CDR3 is CSAADTEKLFF. The CDR3 DNA reads as TGCAGTGCTGCTGATACTGAAAAACTGTTTTTT.